The rows below give T cell receptor beta chains drawn from one sample of a study of T cells in Graves' hyperthyroidism and ophthalmopathy. MiXCR, run by TCRdb on the multiplex PCR reads, gives a single entry per CDR3 protein. The data contain 750,000 to 900,000 distinct CDR3 sequences, roughly 37% of them seen just once; the ten biggest clones take up about 9%. The sequencing sample was made of blood. These TCRs come from a man aged 18-30 years with Graves' hyperthyroidism. CDR3s include the opening cysteine and the closing phenylalanine or tryptophan. D genes are given only for firm matches. Only part of the rows carry a size: once, few, many, or a class if the clone is expanded.

D: .; size: few; J: TRBJ1-6; V: TRBV7-9; CDR3: CASSATGPGISPLHF; DNA: TGTGCCAGCAGCGCAACGGGGCCAGGAATTTCACCCCTCCACTTT
D: .; size: .; J: TRBJ2-7; V: TRBV4-2; CDR3: CASSQYRAMGEQYF; DNA: TGTGCCAGCAGCCAATACAGGGCGATGGGCGAGCAGTACTTC
D: TRBD1; size: many; J: TRBJ1-2; V: TRBV12-3/TRBV12-4; CDR3: CASSRQGHYGYTF; DNA: TGTGCCAGCAGCCGACAGGGACACTATGGCTACACCTTC
D: TRBD2; size: .; J: TRBJ2-1; V: TRBV20-1; CDR3: CSAPRGEEQFF; DNA: TGCAGTGCTCCACGGGGGGAGGAGCAGTTCTTC
D: .; size: .; J: TRBJ2-7; V: TRBV3-1; CDR3: CASSHGQQSSYEQYF; DNA: TGTGCCAGCAGCCACGGACAGCAGAGCTCCTACGAGCAGTACTTC
D: .; size: .; J: TRBJ1-3; V: TRBV5-1; CDR3: CASSPGGLIGNTIYF; DNA: TGCGCCAGCAGCCCCGGGGGCCTGATTGGAAACACCATATATTTT
D: TRBD1; size: many; J: TRBJ2-7; V: TRBV20-1; CDR3: CSARRDSPYEQYF; DNA: TGCAGTGCCCGCCGGGACAGCCCCTACGAGCAGTACTTC
D: TRBD1; size: .; J: TRBJ2-5; V: TRBV9; CDR3: CASSQAGQGSETQYF; DNA: TGTGCCAGCAGCCAAGCGGGACAGGGATCAGAGACCCAGTACTTC
D: .; size: .; J: TRBJ2-7; V: TRBV5-4; CDR3: CASSLDLSAVNEQYF; DNA: TGTGCCAGCAGCTTGGATCTTAGCGCCGTCAACGAGCAGTACTTC
D: .; size: .; J: TRBJ2-2; V: TRBV9; CDR3: CASSVERATGELFF; DNA: TGTGCCAGCAGCGTAGAGCGGGCCACCGGGGAGCTGTTTTTT
D: TRBD2; size: .; J: TRBJ2-2; V: TRBV9; CDR3: CASSVGTSGRGSTGELFF; DNA: TGTGCCAGCAGCGTGGGGACTAGCGGGAGAGGGAGCACCGGGGAGCTGTTTTTT
D: .; size: few; J: TRBJ2-2; V: TRBV19; CDR3: CASSIREGGGELFF; DNA: TGTGCCAGTAGTATAAGAGAGGGCGGTGGGGAGCTGTTTTTT
D: TRBD1; size: .; J: TRBJ1-5; V: TRBV15; CDR3: CATSRDPGGGNQPQHF; DNA: TGTGCCACCAGCAGAGATCCAGGGGGTGGCAATCAGCCCCAGCATTTT
D: .; size: many; J: TRBJ1-2; V: TRBV10-2; CDR3: CATRPRGGRRVDYGYTF; DNA: TGCGCCACCAGGCCAAGGGGGGGGCGAAGAGTTGACTATGGCTACACCTTC
D: .; size: .; J: TRBJ2-7; V: TRBV5-4; CDR3: CASSLGERHHEQYF; DNA: TGTGCCAGCAGCTTGGGGGAGCGACACCACGAGCAGTACTTC
D: .; size: .; J: TRBJ1-6; V: TRBV6-4; CDR3: CAISESPGRVVSPLHF; DNA: TGTGCCATCAGTGAGTCGCCCGGGCGGGTCGTTTCACCCCTCCACTTT
D: TRBD1; size: few; J: TRBJ2-5; V: TRBV5-4; CDR3: CASSLPGTGRETQYF; DNA: TGTGCCAGCAGCTTACCCGGGACAGGGAGGGAGACCCAGTACTTC
D: .; size: many; J: TRBJ1-3; V: TRBV25-1; CDR3: CASSDSVQNTIYF; DNA: TGTGCCAGCAGTGACAGTGTCCAAAACACCATATATTTT
D: .; size: .; J: TRBJ2-5; V: TRBV5-6; CDR3: CASSPSSTGTQYF; DNA: TGTGCCAGCAGCCCCTCTAGCACCGGGACCCAGTACTTC
D: .; size: .; J: TRBJ1-1; V: TRBV14; CDR3: CASSQGAGGMNTEAFF; DNA: TGTGCCAGCAGCCAAGGGGCGGGAGGAATGAACACTGAAGCTTTCTTT
D: .; size: .; J: TRBJ1-2; V: TRBV20-1; CDR3: CSAKPPRPSGLGGYTF; DNA: TGCAGTGCCAAACCCCCGAGACCTTCAGGGTTGGGTGGCTACACCTTC
D: .; size: .; J: TRBJ2-2; V: TRBV29-1; CDR3: CSQGTGELFF; DNA: TGCAGCCAAGGGACCGGGGAGCTGTTTTTT
D: TRBD1; size: .; J: TRBJ2-7; V: TRBV7-2; CDR3: CASSEGGQGFPYEQYF; DNA: TGTGCCAGCAGCGAGGGGGGACAGGGGTTCCCCTACGAGCAGTACTTC
D: TRBD1; size: many; J: TRBJ1-4; V: TRBV20-1; CDR3: CSARGQGTNEKLFF; DNA: TGCAGTGCTAGAGGACAGGGGACTAATGAAAAACTGTTTTTT
D: .; size: many; J: TRBJ1-2; V: TRBV7-9; CDR3: CASSWGSSYTF; DNA: TGTGCCAGCAGCTGGGGTTCGAGCTACACCTTC
D: .; size: .; J: TRBJ2-7; V: TRBV7-2; CDR3: CASSFRGAAHEQYF; DNA: TGTGCCAGCAGCTTCCGGGGGGCCGCCCACGAGCAGTACTTC
D: .; size: .; J: TRBJ2-7; V: TRBV20-1; CDR3: CSASMVLDEQYF; DNA: TGCAGTGCTAGCATGGTTCTGGACGAGCAGTACTTC
D: .; size: many; J: TRBJ1-1; V: TRBV15; CDR3: CATSRDPSEAFF; DNA: TGTGCCACCAGCAGAGATCCTTCTGAAGCTTTCTTT
D: .; size: many; J: TRBJ2-7; V: TRBV10-3; CDR3: CAISDSGRASSYEQYF; DNA: TGTGCCATCAGTGATTCCGGCAGGGCTAGCTCCTACGAGCAGTACTTC
D: .; size: .; J: TRBJ1-1; V: TRBV9; CDR3: CASSAPPGITEAFF; DNA: TGTGCCAGCAGTGCGCCCCCAGGTATAACTGAAGCTTTCTTT
D: .; size: many; J: TRBJ1-3; V: TRBV7-2; CDR3: CASSDSPPFSGNTIYF; DNA: TGTGCCAGCAGTGACAGTCCCCCCTTCTCTGGAAACACCATATATTTT
D: TRBD2; size: .; J: TRBJ2-2; V: TRBV7-9; CDR3: CASSSLAEGTGEPFF; DNA: TGTGCCAGCAGCTCCCTAGCGGAGGGGACCGGGGAGCCGTTTTTT
D: TRBD1; size: .; J: TRBJ2-7; V: TRBV7-2; CDR3: CASSLRGTGPYEQYF; DNA: TGTGCCAGCAGCTTAAGGGGGACAGGACCCTACGAGCAGTACTTC
D: .; size: many; J: TRBJ2-7; V: TRBV19; CDR3: CASKLGDEQYF; DNA: TGTGCCAGTAAACTGGGCGACGAGCAGTACTTC
D: .; size: .; J: TRBJ2-7; V: TRBV10-3; CDR3: CAISDEGTAYEQYF; DNA: TGTGCCATCAGTGACGAGGGGACCGCCTACGAGCAGTACTTC
D: .; size: many; J: TRBJ2-6; V: TRBV7-9; CDR3: CASSLVGGAGANVLTF; DNA: TGTGCCAGCAGCTTAGTGGGGGGAGCTGGGGCCAACGTCCTGACTTTC
D: TRBD2; size: few; J: TRBJ2-2; V: TRBV10-3; CDR3: CAISKRTSGNTGELFF; DNA: TGTGCCATCAGTAAACGGACTAGCGGTAACACCGGGGAGCTGTTTTTT
D: TRBD1; size: many; J: TRBJ2-2; V: TRBV29-1; CDR3: CSGRDREAGELFF; DNA: TGCAGCGGACGGGACAGGGAAGCCGGGGAGCTGTTTTTT
D: .; size: .; J: TRBJ1-5; V: TRBV30; CDR3: CAWSALPSQPQHF; DNA: TGTGCCTGGAGTGCTCTTCCCAGCCAGCCCCAGCATTTT
D: .; size: .; J: TRBJ1-5; V: TRBV9; CDR3: CASSDGINQPQHF; DNA: TGTGCCAGCAGCGACGGGATCAATCAGCCCCAGCATTTT
D: .; size: few; J: TRBJ1-6; V: TRBV19; CDR3: CASSTTRQFSNSPLHF; DNA: TGTGCCAGTAGTACAACGAGACAGTTCTCCAATTCACCCCTCCACTTT
D: .; size: .; J: TRBJ2-5; V: TRBV7-9; CDR3: CASSDPPDTLGETQYF; DNA: TGTGCCAGCAGCGACCCCCCGGACACTTTGGGGGAGACCCAGTACTTC
D: .; size: few; J: TRBJ1-1; V: TRBV20-1; CDR3: CSALKAARGTEAFF; DNA: TGCAGTGCGTTGAAGGCAGCCCGGGGGACTGAAGCTTTCTTT
D: .; size: few; J: TRBJ2-6; V: TRBV5-1; CDR3: CASSLRGGANVLTF; DNA: TGCGCCAGCAGCTTGCGAGGGGGGGCCAACGTCCTGACTTTC
D: .; size: few; J: TRBJ1-5; V: TRBV7-9; CDR3: CASSEWTEGGENSNQPQHF; DNA: TGTGCCAGCAGCGAATGGACAGAGGGGGGAGAAAATAGCAATCAGCCCCAGCATTTT
D: TRBD1; size: .; J: TRBJ2-5; V: TRBV7-8; CDR3: CASSPHRGRETQYF; DNA: TGTGCCAGCAGCCCGCACAGGGGGCGGGAGACCCAGTACTTC
D: .; size: .; J: TRBJ1-6; V: TRBV7-9; CDR3: CAISTYNSPLHF; DNA: TGTGCCATCAGCACCTATAATTCACCCCTCCACTTT
D: .; size: few; J: TRBJ1-1; V: TRBV6-1; CDR3: CASRSGVEAFF; DNA: TGTGCCAGCAGGTCGGGTGTTGAAGCTTTCTTT
D: .; size: .; J: TRBJ2-5; V: TRBV29-1; CDR3: CSVEINRQETQYF; DNA: TGCAGCGTTGAGATCAATCGGCAAGAGACCCAGTACTTC
D: TRBD1; size: many; J: TRBJ1-1; V: TRBV19; CDR3: CASSIRDRSEAFF; DNA: TGTGCCAGTAGTATCCGGGACAGGAGTGAAGCTTTCTTT
D: .; size: .; J: TRBJ2-7; V: TRBV11-2; CDR3: CASSQHREPLFYEQYF; DNA: TGTGCCAGTAGTCAGCACAGGGAACCCCTCTTCTACGAGCAGTACTTC
D: .; size: .; J: TRBJ2-7; V: TRBV11-2; CDR3: CASSLITGELYF; DNA: TGTGCCAGCAGCTTAATCACCGGGGAGCTGTACTTC
D: .; size: .; J: TRBJ1-1; V: TRBV25-1; CDR3: CASDGTGNTEAFF; DNA: TGTGCCAGCGATGGGACGGGGAACACTGAAGCTTTCTTT